This T cell receptor (beta chain) appears in the sequencing data of a study of glioma-infiltrating T cells. Amplification of TCR alpha and beta CDR3 regions from RNA used iRepertoire nested multiplex PCR. Input was about 100-450 ng of tissue mRNA or PBMC total RNA. In TCRdb, the multiplex PCR reads were re-called with MiXCR into one record per CDR3 protein. The table has more than 300,000 distinct CDR3 sequences, 41% seen once. This clonotype was picked up a small number of times. Its antigen is still unknown. Points from the study as a whole: Tissue and blood shared very few CDR3 sequences. Shared blood CDR3 signature motifs marked patients with low tissue-blood divergence.

From germline, CDR1 is LNHNV and CDR2 YYDKDF (reference sequence). V lost 0 bases to trimming and J lost 3 bases, with 12 bases between them. The CDR3 contains 15 residues. The sequencing sample was made of glioma tissue, nonneoplastic brain tissue, or PBMCs (not recorded which). V is TRBV15 and J is TRBJ2-7; D not resolved. The receptor was derived from a human donor with low-grade glioma or glioblastoma, undergoing nonglioma brain surgery, or in good health (not recorded which). CDR3 coding DNA: TGTGCCACCAGCAGAGATGCCTTATCTAACTACGAGCAGTACTTC. This translates into CATSRDALSNYEQYF.